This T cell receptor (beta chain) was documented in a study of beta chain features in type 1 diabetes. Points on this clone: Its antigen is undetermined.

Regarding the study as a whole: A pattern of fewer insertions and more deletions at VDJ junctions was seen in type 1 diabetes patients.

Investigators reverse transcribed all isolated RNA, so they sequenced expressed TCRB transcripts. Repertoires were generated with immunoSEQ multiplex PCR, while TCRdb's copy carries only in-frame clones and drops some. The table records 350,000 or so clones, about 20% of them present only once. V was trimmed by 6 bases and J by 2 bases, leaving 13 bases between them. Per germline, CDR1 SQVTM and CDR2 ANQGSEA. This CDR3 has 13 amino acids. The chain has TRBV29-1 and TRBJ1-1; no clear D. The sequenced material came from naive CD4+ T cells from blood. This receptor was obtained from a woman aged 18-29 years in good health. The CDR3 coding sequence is TGCAGCGTCGGTTACGCCCTCAACACTGAAGCTTTCTTT. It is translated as CSVGYALNTEAFF.